A single sample gave rise to the 21 T cell receptor beta chains below, sequenced in a study of shared clonotypes between healthy human individuals. Naive CD8 cells lacked CD45RO, underwent positive selection for CCR7 and left out terminally differentiated effector memory CD45RA+ cells. Sequencing used immunoSEQ multiplex PCR; TCRdb keeps in-frame clones, though not all of them. The data contain about 2.1 million clones, approximately 92% of them singletons. Material for sequencing was naive CD8+ T cells from PBMCs. The receptors were sampled from a man aged 18-30 years in good health. Some clones in this sample may be carry-over from other donors' samples.

The V call is TRBV7-7, the J call TRBJ2-3; 11 positions match TRBD2. Unmatched junction bases numbered 11, after V lost 5 bases and J lost 1 base. The CDR3 contains 18 residues. Germline CDR1 and CDR2: SSHAT and FNYEAQ (reference sequence). The CDR3 protein is CASSPAPLAGGGTDTQYF. CDR3 bases: TGTGCCAGCAGCCCCGCTCCTTTAGCGGGAGGGGGCACAGATACGCAGTATTTT. Full variable domain (outside the CDR3, taken from reference TRBV7-7 and TRBJ2-3): GAGVSQSPRYKVTKRGQDVTLRCDPISSHATLYWYQQALGQGPEFLTYFNYEAQPDKSGLPSDRFSAERPEGSISTLTIQRTEQRDSAMYRCASSPAPLAGGGTDTQYFGPGTRLTVL.

The chain employs TRBV7-9 and TRBJ2-3; D gene unclear. The V and J ends lost 5 bases and 6 bases respectively, with 18 bases between them. This CDR3 comprises 15 residues. Germline values: CDR1 SEHNR, CDR2 FQNEAQ (reference sequence). The DNA of the CDR3 is TGTGCCAGCAGCCCAGGCCGAGGACGGGCCGATACGCAGTATTTT. This codes for CASSPGRGRADTQYF.

The chain has TRBV28 and TRBJ1-4, with D possibly being TRBD1 (6 bases). The germline V and J ends were trimmed by 4 bases and 8 bases, with 26 bases remaining between them. The CDR3 runs 18 residues. From germline, CDR1 is MDHEN and CDR2 SYDVKM. The CDR3 region is CASSSVADRWISGEKLFF. DNA of the CDR3: TGTGCCAGCAGTTCCGTCGCCGACAGGTGGATATCGGGAGAAAAACTGTTTTTT.

CDR3 sequence reads: CASTWDREAFF. CDR3 coding DNA: TGTGCCAGTACCTGGGACAGGGAAGCTTTCTTT. V gene TRBV19 combines with J gene TRBJ1-1, with TRBD1 matching 8 bases. After removal of 7 bases from V and 8 bases from J, the junction contained 3 bases not matched to a gene. Germline loops: CDR1 LNHDA, CDR2 SQIVND (reference sequence). The length of the CDR3 is 11 residues.

J is TRBJ2-3 and V is TRBV7-8; possible D gene TRBD1, 5 bases. The CDR3 spans 19 residues. Trimming stripped 1 base from V and 2 bases from J, with 22 bases between. Germline V gene sequence: CDR1 SGHVS, CDR2 FQNEAQ. The CDR3 DNA sequence: TGTGCCAGCAGCTTAGTGGGCCGATCCTCTTTGGGGCCCACAGATACGCAGTATTTT. This translates into CASSLVGRSSLGPTDTQYF.

As concerns this clone: This CDR3 is also generated by other DNA sequences in the sample. This chain links TRBV7-9 with TRBJ2-7, with no clear D. Germline lookup yields CDR1 SEHNR and CDR2 FQNEAQ (reference sequence). This CDR3 has 12 residues. V lost 1 base, J lost 6 bases, and 7 bases lay in between. The CDR3 region is CASSLDSVEQYF. DNA of the CDR3: TGTGCCAGCAGCTTAGATAGTGTCGAGCAGTACTTC.

The rearrangement joins TRBV27 to TRBJ1-2, with D hard to call. The CDR3 runs 12 residues. From germline, CDR1 is MNHEY and CDR2 SMNVEV (reference sequence). Trimming shortened V by 8 bases and J by 3 bases, and 10 bases separated the two germline ends. CDR3 protein: CASGRDYYGYTF. DNA of the CDR3: TGTGCCAGCGGTCGAGATTACTATGGCTACACCTTC.

This chain connects TRBV19 to TRBJ1-4, with 7 nucleotides matching TRBD1. V shed 6 bases and J 8 bases; nucleotides not matched to a gene: 15. Germline V CDR1 and CDR2: LNHDA, SQIVND (reference sequence). This CDR3 is 16 amino acids long. CDR3 protein: CASRKIRDSGQEKLFF. The CDR3 coding sequence is TGTGCCAGTAGAAAAATCCGGGACAGCGGTCAAGAAAAACTGTTTTTT.

The chain combines TRBV27 with TRBJ2-1; no clear D. Germline V gives CDR1 MNHEY, CDR2 SMNVEV (reference sequence). The ends were cut back, 8 bases at V and 0 bases at J, with 11 bases in the middle. The CDR3 totals 14 residues. The chain's CDR3 is CASGRWGSYNEQFF. The DNA of the CDR3 is TGTGCCAGCGGCCGCTGGGGCTCCTACAATGAGCAGTTCTTC.

This chain joins TRBV6-5 and TRBJ2-3; 11 nucleotides align to TRBD2. The CDR3 spans 16 residues. Germline V gives CDR1 MNHEY, CDR2 SVGAGI. J lost 2 bases, V lost 0 bases, and 1 base had no gene match. The CDR3 DNA reads TGTGCCAGCAGTTACTCGGGACTAGCGGCCACAGATACGCAGTATTTT. As protein: CASSYSGLAATDTQYF.

A remark on this clone: The same CDR3 is also encoded by other DNA sequences in this sample. V gene TRBV6-5 combines with J gene TRBJ2-2; possible D gene TRBD2, 6 bases. V dropped 8 bases and J dropped 3 bases, with 10 bases sitting between them. The germline V gene has CDR1 MNHEY and CDR2 SVGAGI. There are 13 residues in the CDR3. The CDR3 DNA reads TGTGCCAGCTCGGGAGCATACACCGGGGAGCTGTTTTTT. Its translation is CASSGAYTGELFF.

This clone was detected only once. The chain couples TRBV28 to TRBJ2-5, with 10 bases that match TRBD2. The trim removed 6 bases at V and 5 bases at J, leaving 12 bases unmatched. This CDR3 has 16 amino acids. The germline gives CDR1 MDHEN, CDR2 SYDVKM. The CDR3 nucleotides are TGTGCCAGCAGCACACCGGATAGCGGGGGGTTGGAGACCCAGTACTTC. It specifies CASSTPDSGGLETQYF.

This chain uses TRBV30 with TRBJ2-1; a weak D match, TRBD1 (5 bases). Germline V gives CDR1 GTSNPN, CDR2 SVGIG (reference sequence). The V and J ends lost 5 bases and 5 bases respectively, with 16 bases between them. The CDR3 contains 14 residues. The CDR3 here is CAWYGQENNNEQFF. As DNA, the CDR3 is TGTGCCTGGTATGGACAAGAAAACAACAATGAGCAGTTCTTC.

CDR3 loop: CASSPTGVGYGYTF. The CDR3 region has the DNA TGTGCCAGCAGCCCGACAGGGGTGGGCTATGGCTACACCTTC. The V gene is TRBV5-6, the J gene TRBJ1-2; 8 nucleotides line up with TRBD1. Trimming took 4 bases from V and 4 from J; bases not matched to a gene: 6. The CDR3 consists of 14 residues. The germline V gene encodes CDR1 SGHDT and CDR2 YYEEEE.

V is TRBV19 and J is TRBJ2-7, with 8 bases matching TRBD1. Germline CDR1 reads LNHDA; CDR2 reads SQIVND (reference sequence). This CDR3 spans 14 amino acids. The V gene end was trimmed by 5 bases and the J gene end by 4 bases; junction bases not matched to a gene: 7. The CDR3 reads CASSFRGRGYEQYF. CDR3 nucleotides: TGTGCCAGTAGTTTCAGGGGGCGCGGTTACGAGCAGTACTTC. The complete variable domain, with remaining parts taken from reference TRBV19 and TRBJ2-7, reads DGGITQSPKYLFRKEGQNVTLSCEQNLNHDAMYWYRQDPGQGLRLIYYSQIVNDFQKGDIAEGYSVSREKKESFPLTVTSAQKNPTAFYLCASSFRGRGYEQYFGPGTRLTVT.

The rearrangement uses TRBV18 and TRBJ2-7; TRBD2 matches 8 bases. Looked up from germline, CDR1 is KGHSH and CDR2 is LQKENI. The CDR3 runs to 15 residues. J gave up 1 base and V 3 bases, and 5 bases lay outside the gene matches. CDR3 protein: CASSPGTRPSYEQYF. CDR3 nucleotide sequence: TGTGCCAGCTCACCGGGGACTAGACCGTCCTACGAGCAGTACTTC.

V gene TRBV28 combines with J gene TRBJ2-7; a possible D gene is TRBD2 (6 bases). This CDR3 is built from 15 residues. Trimming pared 5 bases from V and 5 bases from J, leaving 19 bases between. The germline V gene encodes CDR1 MDHEN and CDR2 SYDVKM. CDR3 protein: CASSPRRTGDDEQYF. CDR3 nucleotides: TGTGCCAGCAGTCCCCGCCGGACGGGGGATGACGAGCAGTACTTC.

The rearrangement joins TRBV6-5 to TRBJ2-5; tentatively, D is TRBD1 or TRBD2 (5 bases each). In germline, CDR1 is MNHEY, CDR2 SVGAGI. The CDR3 is 14 amino acids. V gave up 6 bases and J gave up 5 bases, with 16 bases separating them. CDR3 in amino acids: CASRNRLREETQYF. In nucleotides, the CDR3 is TGTGCCAGCAGGAACAGGCTAAGGGAGGAGACCCAGTACTTC.

This rearrangement joins TRBV7-9 to TRBJ2-1; possibly TRBD1 or TRBD2 for D (5 bases each). V was trimmed by 8 bases and J by 1 base, leaving 12 bases between them. Germline CDR1 and CDR2: SEHNR and FQNEAQ (reference sequence). This CDR3 is built from 14 residues. Here the CDR3 DNA reads TGTGCCAGCTTGGTGGGGGAATCCTACAATGAGCAGTTCTTC. It yields the protein CASLVGESYNEQFF. The full variable domain, completed using reference TRBV7-9 and TRBJ2-1, is DTGVSQNPRHKITKRGQNVTFRCDPISEHNRLYWYRQTLGQGPEFLTYFQNEAQLEKSRLLSDRFSAERPKGSFSTLEIQRTEQGDSAMYLCASLVGESYNEQFFGPGTRLTVL.

The V and J genes are TRBV7-9 and TRBJ2-1; tentative D call: TRBD1 (6 bases). CDR1 is SEHNR, CDR2 FQNEAQ, per germline (reference sequence). Trimming left V 5 bases short and J 5 bases short, with 22 bases between. The length of the CDR3 is 17 residues. The CDR3, as DNA: TGTGCCAGCAGCCTACTTTGGGACACCGGGCGGGACAATGAGCAGTTCTTC. Amino acids: CASSLLWDTGRDNEQFF.

This chain joins TRBV4-1 and TRBJ2-1, with 11 bases lining up with TRBD2. The junction had 4 bases not matched to a gene; V was cut back by 6 bases and J by 0 bases. The germline V gene has CDR1 MGHRA and CDR2 YSYEKL. This CDR3 has 16 amino acids. The CDR3 protein is CASSRLAGSSYNEQFF. DNA for the CDR3: TGCGCCAGCAGTCGACTAGCGGGGAGCTCCTACAATGAGCAGTTCTTC.